What follows is one T cell receptor beta chain and its context. Sequencing used immunoSEQ multiplex PCR; TCRdb keeps in-frame clones, though not all of them. The sample shows about 1.1 million clones, roughly 74% of them seen only once. This record comes from a study of shared clonotypes between healthy human individuals. The germline CDR1 and CDR2 sequences are MRHNA and SNTAGT. This CDR3 has 13 residues. Trimming took off 5 bases at V and 5 bases at J, with 13 bases between the two ends. The V gene is TRBV6-4, the J gene TRBJ2-7; D uncertain. Sample: memory CD4+ T cells from PBMCs. Subset denoted: CD45RA-negative fraction. The sequence derives from a man between 18 and 29 years old in good health. Some clones in this sample may be carry-over from other donors' samples. The CDR3 nucleotides read TGTGCCAGCAGTCGACGATTTGGCCACGAGCAGTACTTC. The encoded protein is CASSRRFGHEQYF.